The 21 T cell receptor beta chains below were found in one sample sequenced in a study of blood T cell repertoires in COVID-19. Measured with immunoSEQ multiplex PCR; TCRdb has only the in-frame clones, and not every one. The data hold approximately 270,000 clones, with about 90% observed a single time. The specimen sequenced was PBMCs or T cells enriched from blood (not recorded which). The receptor set was obtained from an older woman who had recovered from COVID-19.

The chain couples TRBV3-1 (or the pseudogene TRBV3-2) to TRBJ1-5; D not resolved. There are 14 residues in the CDR3. From germline, CDR1 is LGHDT and CDR2 YNNKEL (reference sequence). V lost 0 bases and J lost 7, with 10 bases in between. CDR3 residues: CASSQDLREQPQHF. CDR3 in DNA: TGTGCCAGCAGCCAAGATCTGAGGGAGCAGCCCCAGCATTTT.

This chain connects TRBV7-3 to TRBJ2-2; the D gene is possibly TRBD1 (5 bases). CDR3 length equals 15 residues. The V gene lost 3 bases and the J gene lost 6 bases, with 14 bases spanning the gap. Germline V gene data show CDR1 as SGHTA and CDR2 as FQGTGA. CDR3 coding DNA: TGTGCCAGCAGCTTGAGGCAGGGTGAAGCCGGGGAGCTGTTTTTT. It translates to CASSLRQGEAGELFF.

This clone showed up many times. The chain employs TRBV4-1 and TRBJ2-3, with D possibly being TRBD2 (6 bases). The CDR3 is made up of 16 amino acids. The ends were cut back, 3 bases at V and 0 bases at J, with 13 bases in the middle. Germline loops: CDR1 MGHRA, CDR2 YSYEKL. In DNA form, the CDR3 reads TGCGCCAGCAGCCATCCCTTGAGCGGGAGCACAGATACGCAGTATTTT. Translating it yields CASSHPLSGSTDTQYF.

This chain joins TRBV13 and TRBJ2-7, with D possibly being TRBD1 (6 bases). Germline CDR1 PRHDT, CDR2 FYEKMQ (reference sequence). CDR3 length: 13 residues. Trimming removed 5 bases from V and 3 bases from J, with 11 bases in between. The CDR3 sequence is CASSETGFYEQYF. The CDR3 DNA reads as TGTGCCAGCAGCGAGACAGGATTCTACGAGCAGTACTTC.

The chain links TRBV19 to TRBJ2-3, with D perhaps matching TRBD1 (5 bases). V lost 3 bases and J lost 5, with 9 bases in between. This CDR3 is built from 13 residues. Germline assignment: CDR1 LNHDA and CDR2 SQIVND (reference sequence). CDR3 residues: CASSMGLRDTQYF. For the CDR3, the DNA is TGTGCCAGTAGTATGGGGCTTCGAGATACGCAGTATTTT. Drawing the rest from reference TRBV19 and TRBJ2-3, the complete variable domain is DGGITQSPKYLFRKEGQNVTLSCEQNLNHDAMYWYRQDPGQGLRLIYYSQIVNDFQKGDIAEGYSVSREKKESFPLTVTSAQKNPTAFYLCASSMGLRDTQYFGPGTRLTVL.

The genes are TRBV5-1 and TRBJ2-5; D uncertain. The V gene lost 3 bases and the J gene lost 2 bases, with 17 bases spanning the gap. Germline lookup yields CDR1 SGHRS and CDR2 YFSETQ. The CDR3 sequence is 16 residues long. The CDR3 bases are TGCGCCAGCAGCTCCTTTGGCATGGGCTTTCAAGAGACCCAGTACTTC. Its protein is CASSSFGMGFQETQYF.

The chain combines TRBV7-3 with TRBJ2-3; D possibly corresponds to TRBD2 (5 bases). Germline CDR1 SGHTA, CDR2 FQGTGA. The V end lost 2 bases, the J end lost 4 bases, and 7 bases lay between the germline ends. This CDR3 region has 13 residues. CDR3 nucleotides: TGTGCCAGCAGCTTACGGGGTGCAGATACGCAGTATTTT. Translation gives CASSLRGADTQYF.

The chain carries TRBV5-8 and TRBJ2-3; 13 bases map to TRBD2. CDR1 SGHTS and CDR2 YDEGEE come from the germline V gene. J lost 2 bases, V lost 4 bases, and 4 bases had no gene match. The CDR3 is made up of 16 amino acids. The CDR3 DNA follows: TGTGCCAGCAGCATGGGGACTAGCGGGGTCACAGATACGCAGTATTTT. It is translated as CASSMGTSGVTDTQYF.

Remarks on this clone: Other DNA sequences from this sample encode an identical CDR3 as well. The chain links TRBV11-2 to TRBJ2-7; D is possibly TRBD2 (6 bases). The ends were cut back, 3 bases at V and 3 bases at J, with 27 bases in the middle. CDR1 SGHAT and CDR2 FQNNGV come from the germline V gene. The CDR3 has 19 residues. CDR3 sequence: CASSFRPPSVSLPFYEQYF. The CDR3 DNA is TGTGCCAGCAGCTTTAGACCCCCTAGCGTAAGTTTACCTTTCTACGAGCAGTACTTC.

The gene calls are TRBV2 and TRBJ1-2, with D perhaps matching TRBD1 (5 bases). V lost 2 bases, J lost 2 bases, and 12 bases lay in between. CDR3 length: 15 amino acids. The germline gives CDR1 SNHLY, CDR2 FYNNEI. CDR3 bases: TGTGCCAGCAGTGAAAGGAGGGGCACCAACTATGGCTACACCTTC. This codes for CASSERRGTNYGYTF.

About this clone itself: Within the sample, other DNA sequences also encode this same CDR3. This sequence joins TRBV29-1 and TRBJ2-5; 9 positions agree with TRBD1. The CDR3 extends over 12 amino acids. Germline V gene data show CDR1 as SQVTM and CDR2 as ANQGSEA. The V segment lost 6 bases and the J segment 5 bases; nucleotides outside the gene matches: 4. Here the CDR3 reads CSVGQGSETQYF. Here the CDR3 DNA reads TGCAGCGTCGGACAGGGGAGCGAGACCCAGTACTTC.

The rearrangement joins TRBV12-5 to TRBJ2-3, with 9 nucleotides matching TRBD2. Germline V gene data show CDR1 as LGHNT and CDR2 as FRNRAP. V lost 6 bases to trimming and J lost 5 bases; unmatched junction nucleotides: 6. This CDR3 contains 14 residues. This chain's CDR3 is CASGISGGGDTQYF. As DNA, the CDR3 is TGTGCTAGTGGCATTAGCGGGGGTGGAGATACGCAGTATTTT.

This clone was picked up one time. The rearrangement joins TRBV7-9 to TRBJ1-6; D gene unclear. The V gene's germline CDR1 is SEHNR and CDR2 FQNEAQ (reference sequence). The V and J ends lost 2 bases and 10 bases respectively, with 15 bases between them. The CDR3 is 15 amino acids. CDR3 nucleotide sequence: TGTGCCAGCAGCTTAATCCCAGAGGGTACCTCACCCCTCCACTTT. Its translation is CASSLIPEGTSPLHF.

The chain employs TRBV5-4 and TRBJ2-6, with TRBD1 matching over 7 bases. V gave up 5 bases and J gave up 0 bases; unmatched junction bases: 11. Germline V gene lookup returns CDR1 SGHNT and CDR2 YYREEE (reference sequence). This CDR3 is built from 18 residues. CDR3 coding DNA: TGTGCCAGCAGTTTCTCTCGACAGGGCCTCTCTGGGGCCAACGTCCTGACTTTC. It specifies CASSFSRQGLSGANVLTF.

The V and J genes are TRBV28 and TRBJ1-5; D remains ambiguous. The CDR3 contains 13 residues. V lost 3 bases and J lost 4, with 7 bases in between. Germline CDR1 reads MDHEN; CDR2 reads SYDVKM. DNA of the CDR3: TGTGCCAGCAGTTTCCTTCGGAATCAGCCCCAGCATTTT. Protein product: CASSFLRNQPQHF.

The J gene is TRBJ2-7, the V gene TRBV19, with 10 bases that match TRBD1. Germline CDR1 reads LNHDA; CDR2 reads SQIVND (reference sequence). CDR3 length equals 16 residues. The V and J ends lost 4 bases and 1 base, in that order; junction bases with no gene match: 7. In nucleotides, the CDR3 is TGTGCCAGTAGTAGATGGACAGGGGGTGATTCCTACGAGCAGTACTTC. Protein sequence: CASSRWTGGDSYEQYF.

Only a few counts were recorded for this clone. The chain joins TRBV28 to TRBJ1-4; D remains ambiguous. The V gene lost 8 bases and the J gene lost 7 bases, with 17 bases spanning the gap. Germline assignment: CDR1 MDHEN and CDR2 SYDVKM. CDR3 size: 14 residues. CDR3 sequence (DNA): TGTGCCAGCCATGACGGGAGTCCACTTGAAAAACTGTTTTTT. Protein: CASHDGSPLEKLFF.

The chain joins TRBV18 to TRBJ1-6, with 7 bases lining up with TRBD1. V lost 3 bases and J lost 6; bases outside the gene matches: 8. The germline gives CDR1 KGHSH, CDR2 LQKENI. The CDR3 covers 16 residues. CDR3 DNA sequence: TGTGCCAGCTCACCTTCGAGGACAGGCACTAATTCACCCCTCCACTTT. Translating gives CASSPSRTGTNSPLHF. The full variable domain, completed using reference TRBV18 and TRBJ1-6, is NAGVMQNPRHLVRRRGQEARLRCSPMKGHSHVYWYRQLPEEGLKFMVYLQKENIIDESGMPKERFSAEFPKEGPSILRIQQVVRGDSAAYFCASSPSRTGTNSPLHFGNGTRLTVT.

The V and J genes are TRBV5-1 and TRBJ2-2, with D maybe TRBD2 (6 bases). CDR3 length: 15 residues. Germline assignment: CDR1 SGHRS and CDR2 YFSETQ. Deletions cut 0 bases from V and 4 bases from J, with 10 bases between. The CDR3 loop is CASSLGAGPTGELFF. DNA of the CDR3: TGCGCCAGCAGCTTGGGGGCGGGACCCACCGGGGAGCTGTTTTTT.

The chain links TRBV12-3 or TRBV12-4 to TRBJ1-5, with D unclear. The ends were cut back, 3 bases at V and 7 bases at J, with 10 bases in the middle. This CDR3 spans 13 amino acids. CDR3: CASSFDLGQPQHF. The CDR3 region has the DNA TGTGCCAGCAGTTTCGATCTGGGCCAGCCCCAGCATTTT.

This clone has a handful of counts. The chain is built from TRBV19 and TRBJ2-3; TRBD2 is a possible D gene (6 bases). V was pared by 9 bases and J by 6 bases, with 22 bases between. The germline V gene has CDR1 LNHDA and CDR2 SQIVND (reference sequence). The CDR3 length is 15 residues. The CDR3 spells CASNRGSPSSDTQYF. CDR3 DNA sequence: TGTGCCAGCAACCGGGGGAGTCCGAGCTCGGATACGCAGTATTTT.